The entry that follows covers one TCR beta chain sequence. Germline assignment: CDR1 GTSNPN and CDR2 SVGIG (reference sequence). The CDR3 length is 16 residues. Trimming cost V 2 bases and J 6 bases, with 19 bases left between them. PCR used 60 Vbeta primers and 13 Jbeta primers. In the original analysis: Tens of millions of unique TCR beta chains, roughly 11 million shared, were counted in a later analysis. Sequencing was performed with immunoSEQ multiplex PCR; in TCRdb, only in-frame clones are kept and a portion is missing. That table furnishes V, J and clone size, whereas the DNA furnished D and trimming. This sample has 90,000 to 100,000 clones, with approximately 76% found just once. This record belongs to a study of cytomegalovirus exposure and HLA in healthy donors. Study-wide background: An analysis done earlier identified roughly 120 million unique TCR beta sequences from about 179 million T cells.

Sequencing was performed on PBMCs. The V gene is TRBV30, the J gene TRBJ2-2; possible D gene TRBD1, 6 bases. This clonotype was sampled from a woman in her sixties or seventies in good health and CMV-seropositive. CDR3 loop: CAWSQTRPGVPGELFF. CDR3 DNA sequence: TGTGCCTGGAGTCAAACCCGTCCAGGGGTACCCGGGGAGCTGTTTTTT.